This T cell receptor beta chain emerged from a study of T-cell reconstitution after alpha-beta-depleted transplantation in children. The V gene lost 4 bases and the J gene lost 4 bases, with 17 bases spanning the gap. The CDR3 contains 15 residues. The germline CDR1 and CDR2 sequences are MGHRA and YSYEKL. A library of TCRbeta sequences, prepared with unique molecular identifiers, was generated. In TCRdb, the PCR reads were re-called with MiXCR into one record per CDR3 protein. The sample records 190,000 or so distinct CDR3 sequences, 6% to 7% being singletons. The chain joins TRBV4-1 to TRBJ2-7; D is perhaps TRBD2 (6 bases). The sequence came from a human donor who donated a stem cell graft to a child with Wiskott-Aldrich syndrome. Source: PBMCs from the stem cell graft donor, taken from the stem cell graft. DNA of the CDR3: TGCGCCAGCAGCCTCGTTCCGGGACTGAATTACGAGCAGTACTTC. Its protein is CASSLVPGLNYEQYF.